Listed below are T cell receptor beta chains from one sample, sequenced in a study of T cell responses to AZD1222 COVID-19 vaccine. Sequencing was performed with immunoSEQ multiplex PCR; in TCRdb, only in-frame clones are kept and a portion is missing. This sample has roughly 55,000 clones, with roughly 90% found just once. The source was peripheral blood, collected on day 0 of AZD1222 vaccination. The origin of the receptors is an adult in good health. Both conserved end residues are part of each CDR3. Fields, in order: CDR3 DNA, CDR3 protein, clone size, D gene, J gene, V gene. A D gene is named only where the DNA matches it firmly. Some rows mark clone size as missing; the rest say once, few, many or name a class of expanded clone.

TGTGCCAGCAGCTTAACGGGAGGTAACAATGAGCAGTTCTTC | CASSLTGGNNEQFF | NA | TRBD2 | TRBJ2-1 | TRBV7-9
TGCGCCAGCAGCTTGGGGTTAGCTGCCACCGGGGAGCTGTTTTTT | CASSLGLAATGELFF | NA | NA | TRBJ2-2 | TRBV5-1
TGTGCCAGCAGCTTTGGGACCCTGACCCGCAGGGGTTATACCGGGGAGCTGTTTTTT | CASSFGTLTRRGYTGELFF | NA | NA | TRBJ2-2 | TRBV7-9
TGTGCCAGCTCACCACCGGGAGCCACCGGGGAGCTGTTTTTT | CASSPPGATGELFF | NA | NA | TRBJ2-2 | TRBV18
TGCGCCAGCAGCCGCGGACCAGAAGCACCCTATGGCTACACCTTC | CASSRGPEAPYGYTF | once | NA | TRBJ1-2 | TRBV5-1
TGTGCCAGCAGCCAAGCTACCGGGGAGCTGTTTTTT | CASSQATGELFF | NA | NA | TRBJ2-2 | TRBV4-2
TGTGCCAGCAGAGACAGGGGGTCCTACAATGAGCAGTTCTTC | CASRDRGSYNEQFF | once | TRBD1 | TRBJ2-1 | TRBV27
TGTGCCTGGAGTGGGGTGAGCTCTGGGGCCAACGTCCTGACTTTC | CAWSGVSSGANVLTF | NA | NA | TRBJ2-6 | TRBV30
TGTGCCAGCAGCAGACAGGGGGCCTACGAGCAGTACTTC | CASSRQGAYEQYF | once | TRBD1 | TRBJ2-7 | TRBV5-4
TGTGCCACCAGCAGCTCCTCCGGACAGGGCGTTAGCTACACCTTC | CATSSSSGQGVSYTF | NA | TRBD1 | TRBJ1-2 | TRBV15
TGTGCCAGCAGTTTATTCCCGGGGGCAAGCTATGGCTACACCTTC | CASSLFPGASYGYTF | NA | NA | TRBJ1-2 | TRBV28
TGTGCCAGCAGCGTTAACAGGGCAGCTAACTATGGCTACACCTTC | CASSVNRAANYGYTF | NA | NA | TRBJ1-2 | TRBV7-2
TGCGCCAGCAGCTTGGTTAGGACAGATACGCAGTATTTT | CASSLVRTDTQYF | NA | NA | TRBJ2-3 | TRBV5-1
TGTGCCTGGAGTGTTGACAGGGGAAGCAATCAGCCCCAGCATTTT | CAWSVDRGSNQPQHF | NA | TRBD1 | TRBJ1-5 | TRBV30
TGTGCCAGCAGCCCACTAGCGGGAGGGACAGATACGCAGTATTTT | CASSPLAGGTDTQYF | NA | TRBD2 | TRBJ2-3 | TRBV3-1/TRBV3-2
TGTGCCAGCAGCGTAGGGCCGGGGGCTCTTCAAGAGACCCAGTACTTC | CASSVGPGALQETQYF | NA | NA | TRBJ2-5 | TRBV9
TGTGCCAGCAGTCCTGGACAGGGTGTAAGTGGAAACACCATATATTTT | CASSPGQGVSGNTIYF | NA | TRBD1 | TRBJ1-3 | TRBV28
TGCGCCAGCAGCCAACCAGGGTATGGCTACACCTTC | CASSQPGYGYTF | NA | NA | TRBJ1-2 | TRBV4-1
TGTGCCAGTAGTGCGACTCCTCTAGCGGGACCCACAGATACGCAGTATTTT | CASSATPLAGPTDTQYF | NA | TRBD2 | TRBJ2-3 | TRBV19
TGTGCCAGTAGCGTCCGGGGGGCTTATCAGCCCCAGCATTTT | CASSVRGAYQPQHF | NA | NA | TRBJ1-5 | TRBV19
TGTGCCAGCAGTGAAACGGTCTCCTACAATGAGCAGTTCTTC | CASSETVSYNEQFF | NA | NA | TRBJ2-1 | TRBV25-1
TGCGCCAGCAGCTTGAGCTGGAACACCGGGGAGCTGTTTTTT | CASSLSWNTGELFF | NA | NA | TRBJ2-2 | TRBV5-1
TGTGCCAGCAAGTTGGTAGGGGGCACTGAAGCTTTCTTT | CASKLVGGTEAFF | NA | NA | TRBJ1-1 | TRBV2
TGTGCCAGTAAGACGGGAAATCAGCCCCAGCATTTT | CASKTGNQPQHF | NA | NA | TRBJ1-5 | TRBV28
TGCGCCAGCAGCTTGGCACAGGGGGCAATGGAGACCCAGTACTTC | CASSLAQGAMETQYF | NA | TRBD1 | TRBJ2-5 | TRBV5-1
TGTGCCAGCAGTTCTCTGAGGGGAGAAGCTTTCTTT | CASSSLRGEAFF | NA | NA | TRBJ1-1 | TRBV28
TGTGCCATCAGTGAGTCTCGGGCTAGCGGGAGCGGGTACAATGAGCAGTTCTTC | CAISESRASGSGYNEQFF | NA | TRBD2 | TRBJ2-1 | TRBV10-3
TGTGCCAGCAGTTCCGGGACAGGTTCCGGGGAGCTGTTTTTT | CASSSGTGSGELFF | NA | TRBD1 | TRBJ2-2 | TRBV7-6
TGTGCCAGCAGCTTAGACATGAACACTGAAGCTTTCTTT | CASSLDMNTEAFF | NA | NA | TRBJ1-1 | TRBV11-2
TGTGCCAGCAGCGTAACGTGGGCGGGATTTAATGAGCAGTTCTTC | CASSVTWAGFNEQFF | NA | NA | TRBJ2-1 | TRBV9
TGTGCCAGCAGCGTACTCGGCAGGGGAGACGAAGCTTTCTTT | CASSVLGRGDEAFF | NA | NA | TRBJ1-1 | TRBV9
TGTGCCAGCAGCTTCGGAGAGGGGCGCTACGAGCAGTACTTC | CASSFGEGRYEQYF | few | NA | TRBJ2-7 | TRBV3-1/TRBV3-2
TGTGCCAGCAGCCTACAGGGAATAGCTAACTATGGCTACACCTTC | CASSLQGIANYGYTF | NA | NA | TRBJ1-2 | TRBV6-5
TGTGCCAGCAGTTTAGGGCGGGAGATCTATGGCTACACCTTC | CASSLGREIYGYTF | few | NA | TRBJ1-2 | TRBV28
TGTGCCAGTGCAATCAGGGGGCTCTCTGAAAAACTGTTTTTT | CASAIRGLSEKLFF | NA | TRBD1 | TRBJ1-4 | TRBV19
TGTGCCAGCAGTGAGCTAGCGGATTCCTACAATGAGCAGTTCTTC | CASSELADSYNEQFF | once | TRBD2 | TRBJ2-1 | TRBV6-1
TGTGCCAGCAGCTTAAAAGCGGGGGGATACAATGAGCAGTTCTTC | CASSLKAGGYNEQFF | NA | TRBD2 | TRBJ2-1 | TRBV7-3
TGTGCCAGCAGTTTATCCCTACAGGGTTTAGGCGAGACCCAGTACTTC | CASSLSLQGLGETQYF | NA | NA | TRBJ2-5 | TRBV28
TGCGCCAGCAGTGGGACTAGCGGGAGTTCCTACAATGAGCAGTTCTTC | CASSGTSGSSYNEQFF | NA | TRBD2 | TRBJ2-1 | TRBV10-1
TGTGCCAGCAGTGTGCTCCGAGCCGCTTTCTTT | CASSVLRAAFF | NA | NA | TRBJ1-1 | TRBV2